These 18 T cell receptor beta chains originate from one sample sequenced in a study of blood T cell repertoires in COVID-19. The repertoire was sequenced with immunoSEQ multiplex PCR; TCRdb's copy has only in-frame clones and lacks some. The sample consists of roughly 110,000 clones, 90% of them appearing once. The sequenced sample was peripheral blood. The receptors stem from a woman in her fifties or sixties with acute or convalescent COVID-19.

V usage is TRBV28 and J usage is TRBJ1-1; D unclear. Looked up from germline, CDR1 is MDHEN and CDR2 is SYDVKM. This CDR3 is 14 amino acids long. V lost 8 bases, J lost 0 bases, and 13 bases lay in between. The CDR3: CASQGGSLNTEAFF. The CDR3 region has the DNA TGTGCCAGCCAAGGCGGATCCTTGAACACTGAAGCTTTCTTT.

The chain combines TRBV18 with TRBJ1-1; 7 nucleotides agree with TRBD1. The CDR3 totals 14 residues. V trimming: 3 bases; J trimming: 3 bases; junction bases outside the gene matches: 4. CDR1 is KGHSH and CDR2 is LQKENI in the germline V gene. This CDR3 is CASSPTGEDTEAFF. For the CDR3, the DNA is TGTGCCAGCTCACCTACAGGGGAAGACACTGAAGCTTTCTTT.

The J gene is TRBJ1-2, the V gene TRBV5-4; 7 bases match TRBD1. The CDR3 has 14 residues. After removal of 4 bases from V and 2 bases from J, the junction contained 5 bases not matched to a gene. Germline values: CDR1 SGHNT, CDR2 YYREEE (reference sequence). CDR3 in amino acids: CASSADRINYGYTF. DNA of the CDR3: TGTGCCAGCAGCGCGGACAGGATCAACTATGGCTACACCTTC.

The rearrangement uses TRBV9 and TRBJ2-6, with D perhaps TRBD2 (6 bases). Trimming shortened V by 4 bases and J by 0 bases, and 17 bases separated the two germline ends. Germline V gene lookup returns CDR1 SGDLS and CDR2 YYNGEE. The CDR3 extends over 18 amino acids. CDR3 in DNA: TGTGCCAGCAGCCTCCTTGGCGGGGCCAGCTCTGGGGCCAACGTCCTGACTTTC. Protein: CASSLLGGASSGANVLTF.

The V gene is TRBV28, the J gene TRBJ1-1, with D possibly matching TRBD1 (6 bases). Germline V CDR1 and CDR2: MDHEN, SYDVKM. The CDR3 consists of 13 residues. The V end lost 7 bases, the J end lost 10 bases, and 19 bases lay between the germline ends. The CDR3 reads CASTLQYRELAFF. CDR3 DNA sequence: TGTGCCAGCACCCTCCAGTACAGGGAACTAGCTTTCTTT.

CDR3 DNA sequence: TGCGCCAGCAGCCAAGATCGGTCTTTGGGGCCCGAGCAGTACTTC. Encoded protein: CASSQDRSLGPEQYF. The rearrangement joins TRBV4-3 to TRBJ2-7, with D tentatively TRBD1 (5 bases). CDR3 length: 15 amino acids. V was pared by 0 bases and J by 6 bases, with 15 bases between. In germline, CDR1 is LGHNA, CDR2 YSLEER.

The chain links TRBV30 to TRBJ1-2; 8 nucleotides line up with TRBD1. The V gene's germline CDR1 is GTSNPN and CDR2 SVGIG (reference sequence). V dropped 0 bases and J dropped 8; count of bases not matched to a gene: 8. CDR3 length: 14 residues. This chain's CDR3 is CAWSVPDRAQGYTF. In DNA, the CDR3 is TGTGCCTGGAGTGTTCCGGACAGGGCGCAAGGCTACACCTTC.

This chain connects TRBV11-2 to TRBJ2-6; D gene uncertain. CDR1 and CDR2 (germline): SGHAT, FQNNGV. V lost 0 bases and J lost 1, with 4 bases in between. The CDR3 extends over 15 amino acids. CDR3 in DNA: TGTGCCAGCAGCTTAGAGCGGTCTGGGGCCAACGTCCTGACTTTC. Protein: CASSLERSGANVLTF.

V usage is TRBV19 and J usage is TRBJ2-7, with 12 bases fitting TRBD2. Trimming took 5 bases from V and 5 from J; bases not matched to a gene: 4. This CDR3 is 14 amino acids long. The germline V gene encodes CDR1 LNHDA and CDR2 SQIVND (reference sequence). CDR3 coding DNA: TGTGCCAGTAGTCCCCGGACTAGCGGGAACGAGCAGTACTTC. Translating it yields CASSPRTSGNEQYF.

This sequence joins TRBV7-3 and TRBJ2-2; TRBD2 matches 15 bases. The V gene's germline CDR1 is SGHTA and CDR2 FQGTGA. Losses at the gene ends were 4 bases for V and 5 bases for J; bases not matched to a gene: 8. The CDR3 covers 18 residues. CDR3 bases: TGTGCCAGCAGCTCTACGGGACTAGCGGGGGGAGGGACCGGGGAGCTGTTTTTT. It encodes CASSSTGLAGGGTGELFF.

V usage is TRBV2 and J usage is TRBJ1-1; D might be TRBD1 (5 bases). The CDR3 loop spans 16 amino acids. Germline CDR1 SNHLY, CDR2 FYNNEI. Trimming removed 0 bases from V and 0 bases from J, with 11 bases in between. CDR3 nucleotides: TGTGCCAGCAGTGAAGCCCCGGACACAATGAACACTGAAGCTTTCTTT. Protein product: CASSEAPDTMNTEAFF.

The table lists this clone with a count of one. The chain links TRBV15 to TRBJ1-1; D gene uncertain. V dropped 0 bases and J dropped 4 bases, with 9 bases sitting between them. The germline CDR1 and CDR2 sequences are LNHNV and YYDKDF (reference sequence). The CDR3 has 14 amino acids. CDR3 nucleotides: TGTGCCACCAGCAGAGAACCAGGAACCACTGAAGCTTTCTTT. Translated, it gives CATSREPGTTEAFF.

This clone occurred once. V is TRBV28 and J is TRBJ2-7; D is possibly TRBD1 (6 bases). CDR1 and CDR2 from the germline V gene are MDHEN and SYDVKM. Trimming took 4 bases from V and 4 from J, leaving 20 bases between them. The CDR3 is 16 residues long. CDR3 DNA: TGTGCCAGCAGTTCCTGGACAGACAGCTCTGATTACGAGCAGTACTTC. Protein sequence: CASSSWTDSSDYEQYF. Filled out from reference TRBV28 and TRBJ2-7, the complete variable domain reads DVKVTQSSRYLVKRTGEKVFLECVQDMDHENMFWYRQDPGLGLRLIYFSYDVKMKEKGDIPEGYSVSREKKERFSLILESASTNQTSMYLCASSSWTDSSDYEQYFGPGTRLTVT.

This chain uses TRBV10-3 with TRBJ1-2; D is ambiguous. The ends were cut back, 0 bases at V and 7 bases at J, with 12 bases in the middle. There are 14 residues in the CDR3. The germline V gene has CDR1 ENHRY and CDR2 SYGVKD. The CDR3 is CAISESSQVGGYTF. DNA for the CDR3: TGTGCCATCAGTGAGTCGAGCCAGGTGGGTGGCTACACCTTC.

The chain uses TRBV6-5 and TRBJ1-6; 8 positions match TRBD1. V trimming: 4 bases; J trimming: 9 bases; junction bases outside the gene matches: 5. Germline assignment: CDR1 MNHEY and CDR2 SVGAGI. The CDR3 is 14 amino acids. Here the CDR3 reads CASSSGTGRSPLHF. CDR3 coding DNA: TGTGCCAGCAGTTCCGGGACAGGCCGTTCACCCCTCCACTTT.

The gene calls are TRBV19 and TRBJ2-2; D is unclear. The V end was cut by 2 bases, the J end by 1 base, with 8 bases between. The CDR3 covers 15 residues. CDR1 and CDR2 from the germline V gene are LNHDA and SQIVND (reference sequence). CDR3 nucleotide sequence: TGTGCCAGTAGTATACAGGCCCGGAACACCGGGGAGCTGTTTTTT. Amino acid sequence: CASSIQARNTGELFF.

The CDR3 DNA is TGTGCCAGTACCGGGGGGCCCTCGGGCAATCAGCCCCAGCATTTT. It specifies CASTGGPSGNQPQHF. The chain couples TRBV19 to TRBJ1-5, with D perhaps matching TRBD1 (6 bases). V was clipped by 7 bases and J by 2 bases, with 15 bases between them. This CDR3 has 15 amino acids. CDR1 is LNHDA, CDR2 SQIVND, per germline (reference sequence). The complete variable domain, with remaining parts taken from reference TRBV19 and TRBJ1-5, reads DGGITQSPKYLFRKEGQNVTLSCEQNLNHDAMYWYRQDPGQGLRLIYYSQIVNDFQKGDIAEGYSVSREKKESFPLTVTSAQKNPTAFYLCASTGGPSGNQPQHFGDGTRLSIL.

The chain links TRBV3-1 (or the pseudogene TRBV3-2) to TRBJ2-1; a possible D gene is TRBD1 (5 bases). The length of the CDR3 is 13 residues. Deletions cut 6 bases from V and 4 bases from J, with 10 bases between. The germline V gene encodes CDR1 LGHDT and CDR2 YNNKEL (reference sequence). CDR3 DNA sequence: TGTGCCAGCAGACATTCAGGGTACAATGAGCAGTTCTTC. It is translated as CASRHSGYNEQFF.